Listed below are T cell receptor beta chains from one sample, sequenced in a study of T cells after yellow fever vaccination. One entry per CDR3 protein results from TCRdb running MiXCR on the 5' RACE reads. The sample holds a few hundred thousand distinct CDR3 sequences, approximately 21% seen once. The sample in question was PBMCs, obtained 15 days after the yellow fever booster vaccination. The source is a man aged 25-45 years who received the YFV17D yellow fever vaccine. Both conserved end residues are part of each CDR3. The D gene is left open where the match is weak. Size tells how often a clone was seen (once, few, many) or the class of an expanded clone, and some rows leave it out.

abundance: NA
j_gene: TRBJ2-7
v_gene: TRBV15
len: 14
d_gene: NA
CDR3nt: TGTGCCACCAGCAGAGACACAAAGGGCTACGAGCAGTACTTC
CDR3aa: CATSRDTKGYEQYF

abundance: NA
j_gene: TRBJ1-4
v_gene: TRBV12-3/TRBV12-4
len: 14
d_gene: NA
CDR3nt: TGTGCCAGCAGGCCGGGAGCAACTAATGAAAAACTGTTTTTT
CDR3aa: CASRPGATNEKLFF

abundance: few
j_gene: TRBJ2-2
v_gene: TRBV2
len: 15
d_gene: NA
CDR3nt: TGTGCCAGCATTCAGAGGACTGGCGGAGGAGGGGAGCTGTTTTTT
CDR3aa: CASIQRTGGGGELFF

abundance: few
j_gene: TRBJ2-6
v_gene: TRBV5-1
len: 15
d_gene: NA
CDR3nt: TGCGCCAGCAGCCTACAGGGAGTAGGGGCCAACGTCCTGACTTTC
CDR3aa: CASSLQGVGANVLTF

abundance: many
j_gene: TRBJ2-3
v_gene: TRBV7-8
len: 12
d_gene: NA
CDR3nt: TGTGCCAGCCGGGGACTTACAGATACGCAGTATTTT
CDR3aa: CASRGLTDTQYF

abundance: NA
j_gene: TRBJ2-1
v_gene: TRBV29-1
len: 12
d_gene: NA
CDR3nt: TGCAGCGTTGAAGCTCGTCGAAATGAGCAGTTATTC
CDR3aa: CSVEARRNEQLF

abundance: few
j_gene: TRBJ2-1
v_gene: TRBV7-3
len: 16
d_gene: NA
CDR3nt: TGTGCCAGCAGCTTAACGTCTCCGGGTCTGGGGAATGAGCAGTTCTTC
CDR3aa: CASSLTSPGLGNEQFF

abundance: few
j_gene: TRBJ2-3
v_gene: TRBV29-1
len: 18
d_gene: TRBD2
CDR3nt: TGCAGCGTTGACCTAAACCAGGGACTAGCCTTTAGCACAGATACGCAGTATTTT
CDR3aa: CSVDLNQGLAFSTDTQYF

abundance: NA
j_gene: TRBJ2-3
v_gene: TRBV5-1
len: 16
d_gene: NA
CDR3nt: TGCGCCAGCAGCGGCGGGACCGATCTGAACTCAGATACGCAGTATTTT
CDR3aa: CASSGGTDLNSDTQYF

abundance: few
j_gene: TRBJ1-3
v_gene: TRBV5-5
len: 15
d_gene: NA
CDR3nt: TGTGCCAGCAGCTTGGAAGGGTTCTCTGGAAACACCATATATTTT
CDR3aa: CASSLEGFSGNTIYF

abundance: few
j_gene: TRBJ1-5
v_gene: TRBV28
len: 17
d_gene: NA
CDR3nt: TGTGCCAGCAGTTCATCAGGTGGACAGCCTAGCAATCAGCCCCAGCATTTT
CDR3aa: CASSSSGGQPSNQPQHF

abundance: few
j_gene: TRBJ2-5
v_gene: TRBV12-3/TRBV12-4
len: 15
d_gene: NA
CDR3nt: TGTGCCAGCAGTTTATCCCCGAGTCCTCAAGAGACCCAGTACTTC
CDR3aa: CASSLSPSPQETQYF

abundance: few
j_gene: TRBJ2-2
v_gene: TRBV7-3
len: 13
d_gene: NA
CDR3nt: TGTGCCAGCAGCTTAACGAGGATGGCGGAGCTGTTTTTT
CDR3aa: CASSLTRMAELFF

abundance: NA
j_gene: TRBJ2-3
v_gene: TRBV5-1
len: 14
d_gene: TRBD1
CDR3nt: TGCGCCAGCAGCCGGACAGGGGGCATGGATACGCAGTATTTT
CDR3aa: CASSRTGGMDTQYF

abundance: NA
j_gene: TRBJ2-2
v_gene: TRBV3-1
len: 18
d_gene: NA
CDR3nt: TGTGCCAGCAGCCAAGAGAACGGCGGCGGGACCTTAGGCGGGGAGCTGTTTTTT
CDR3aa: CASSQENGGGTLGGELFF